Listed here is a single T cell receptor (beta chain). What it binds is unknown. No fewer than two post-ART and no fewer than one pre-ART PBMC samples existed for each donor. Every HIV-positive participant received treatment in the United States. Researchers report immunoSEQ v3.0 was run at survey level. Clones were read by immunoSEQ multiplex PCR, and TCRdb kept only the in-frame ones, dropping some. The sample carries fewer than 20,000 clones, roughly 73% recorded once. The sample is drawn from a study of long-term antiretroviral therapy in people with HIV. Broader study findings: Those clones which expanded before ART made up the dominant part of the repertoire at all time points.

This receptor was taken from a woman aged 40 to 49 with HIV. The input for sequencing was unsorted PBMCs, taken at the start of antiretroviral therapy, before treatment.

Written as DNA, the CDR3 is TGTGCCAGCAGGCGACAGGGTTCACCCCTCCACTTT. It codes for CASRRQGSPLHF. The chain couples TRBV6-5 to TRBJ1-6, with 7 bases aligning to TRBD1. Germline CDR1 is MNHEY and CDR2 is SVGAGI. This CDR3 has 12 amino acids. Trimming removed 6 bases from V and 9 bases from J; junction bases left unmatched: 2.